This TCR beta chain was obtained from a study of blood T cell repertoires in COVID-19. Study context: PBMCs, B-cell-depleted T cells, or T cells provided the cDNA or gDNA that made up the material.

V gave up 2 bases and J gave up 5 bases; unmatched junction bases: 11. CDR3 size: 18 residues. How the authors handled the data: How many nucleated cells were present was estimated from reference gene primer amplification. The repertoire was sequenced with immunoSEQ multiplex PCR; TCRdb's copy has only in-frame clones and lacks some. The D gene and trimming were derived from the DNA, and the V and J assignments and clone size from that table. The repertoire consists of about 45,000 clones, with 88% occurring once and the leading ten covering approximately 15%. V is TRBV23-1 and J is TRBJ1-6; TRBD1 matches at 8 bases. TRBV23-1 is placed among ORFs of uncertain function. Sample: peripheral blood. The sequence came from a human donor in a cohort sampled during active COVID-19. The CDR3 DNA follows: TGCGCCAGCAGTCAACCGAGCCCCGGCAGGGGGCATAATTCACCCCTCCACTTT. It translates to CASSQPSPGRGHNSPLHF.